Listed below are T cell receptor beta chains from one sample, sequenced in a study of identifying expanded T cells in peripheral blood. Produced via immunoSEQ multiplex PCR; TCRdb's table is partial and in-frame only. The profile shows about 78,000 clones, around four fifths of them singletons. What was sequenced was blood. The source of these receptors is a person aged 18 to 75 in good health. Both conserved end residues are part of each CDR3. The D gene is left open where the match is weak. Rows may omit the clone size; those that give it use once, few, many or a size class.

clone_size j_call d_call v_call cdr3_aa cdr3_nt
. TRBJ2-5 TRBD1 TRBV12-5 CASGFKGGQGQETQYF TGTGCTAGTGGTTTCAAAGGGGGACAGGGGCAAGAGACCCAGTACTTC
. TRBJ2-7 . TRBV28 CASSSLQAGYDEQYF TGTGCCAGCAGTTCCCTTCAAGCAGGTTATGACGAGCAGTACTTC
. TRBJ2-5 . TRBV7-2 CASSLDLGDATQYF TGTGCCAGCAGCTTAGATCTTGGCGATGCAACCCAGTACTTC
. TRBJ2-1 . TRBV15 CATSRSLSDSYNEQFF TGTGCCACCAGCAGATCCCTAAGCGACTCCTACAATGAGCAGTTCTTC
. TRBJ2-2 . TRBV2 CASSEGGTGELFF TGTGCCAGCAGTGAGGGGGGAACCGGGGAGCTGTTTTTT
. TRBJ2-7 . TRBV6-6 CASSYLRAYEQYF TGTGCCAGCAGTTACCTCAGGGCCTACGAGCAGTACTTC
many TRBJ1-1 . TRBV30 CAWSGSRAGAEAFF TGTGCCTGGAGTGGCAGCAGGGCTGGGGCTGAAGCTTTCTTT
. TRBJ2-5 . TRBV6-1 CASSVGLETQYF TGTGCCAGCAGTGTAGGGTTGGAGACCCAGTACTTC
. TRBJ2-2 TRBD2 TRBV5-1 CASSSTGTSGGANTGELFF TGCGCCAGCAGCTCCACCGGGACTAGCGGGGGCGCGAACACCGGGGAGCTGTTTTTT
. TRBJ2-5 . TRBV6-5 CASQGDNLLAQYF TGTGCCAGCCAAGGGGATAACCTACTCGCCCAGTACTTC
. TRBJ2-2 TRBD2 TRBV9 CASSKGEGRTGELFF TGTGCCAGCAGCAAAGGGGAGGGGCGAACCGGGGAGCTGTTTTTT
. TRBJ2-3 TRBD2 TRBV27 CASSLGLAGDTQYF TGTGCCAGCAGTCTCGGACTAGCGGGAGATACGCAGTATTTT
. TRBJ2-6 TRBD2 TRBV5-4 CASSFVASGSISSGANVLTF TGTGCCAGCAGCTTCGTGGCTAGCGGGAGCATTTCATCTGGGGCCAACGTCCTGACTTTC
. TRBJ1-4 . TRBV27 CAATGTDNEKLFF TGTGCCGCGACCGGGACGGATAATGAAAAACTGTTTTTT
. TRBJ1-2 . TRBV28 CASRSNYGYTF TGTGCCAGCAGATCTAACTATGGCTACACCTTC
. TRBJ2-2 . TRBV10-3 CAIRDSGELFF TGTGCCATCAGGGATTCCGGGGAGCTGTTTTTT
. TRBJ2-3 . TRBV13 CASSHPQGEGTDTQYF TGTGCCAGCAGCCACCCTCAGGGTGAGGGCACAGATACGCAGTATTTT
. TRBJ1-1 . TRBV9 CASSEVDSRLSEAFF TGTGCCAGCAGCGAAGTGGACAGCAGGCTGTCTGAAGCTTTCTTT
few TRBJ1-1 . TRBV28 CASSFLGHGEAFF TGTGCCAGCAGTTTTTTGGGGCACGGTGAAGCTTTCTTT
. TRBJ2-2 TRBD2 TRBV9 CASSVDIWRGGLNTGELFF TGTGCCAGCAGCGTAGATATATGGCGCGGGGGTTTGAACACCGGGGAGCTGTTTTTT
. TRBJ1-1 . TRBV30 CACSPWEGPSPEAFF TGTGCCTGCTCGCCTTGGGAGGGGCCTTCGCCTGAAGCTTTCTTT
. TRBJ2-3 TRBD2 TRBV7-9 CASSYSGIADTQYF TGTGCCAGCAGCTACAGCGGGATCGCAGATACGCAGTATTTT
. TRBJ2-2 . TRBV21-1 CASSPTPTGELFF TGTGCCAGCAGCCCCACGCCCACCGGGGAGCTGTTTTTT
. TRBJ2-3 TRBD1 TRBV18 CASSPTGTVDPFF TGTGCCAGCTCACCAACCGGGACAGTGGACCCCTTTTTT
once TRBJ2-2 . TRBV30 CAWSRVGTGELFF TGTGCCTGGAGTAGGGTGGGAACCGGGGAGCTGTTTTTT
. TRBJ2-7 . TRBV9 CASSGRDGSYEQYF TGTGCCAGCAGTGGCCGGGACGGTTCCTACGAGCAGTACTTC
. TRBJ1-1 . TRBV7-2 CASSFGSLNTEAFF TGTGCCAGCAGCTTCGGGTCTTTGAACACTGAAGCTTTCTTT
. TRBJ2-3 . TRBV10-3 CAILSDGRGGDTQYF TGTGCCATCCTCAGTGATGGCAGGGGAGGGGATACGCAGTATTTT
. TRBJ1-1 . TRBV7-9 CASSLEDLGENTEAFF TGTGCCAGCAGCTTAGAAGACCTGGGGGAGAACACTGAAGCTTTCTTT
. TRBJ2-5 . TRBV5-8 CASSLGAVEGETQYF TGTGCCAGCAGCTTAGGGGCCGTTGAGGGAGAGACCCAGTACTTC
. TRBJ1-2 . TRBV6-5 CASSPPTGFGGYTF TGTGCCAGCAGCCCTCCTACGGGGTTTGGCGGCTACACCTTC
. TRBJ2-5 TRBD2 TRBV30 CAGGINQETQYF TGTGCGGGGGGGATCAACCAAGAGACCCAGTACTTC
. TRBJ2-7 . TRBV7-3 CASSTREGSEQYF TGTGCCAGCAGCACCCGAGAGGGATCCGAGCAGTACTTC
. TRBJ2-7 . TRBV28 CASSFHLAGEGYEQYF TGTGCCAGCAGTTTTCATTTGGCAGGGGAGGGCTACGAGCAGTACTTC
. TRBJ2-7 . TRBV4-3 CASSQDRSGFAQYF TGCGCCAGCAGCCAAGATCGCAGCGGGTTCGCACAGTACTTC
. TRBJ1-4 . TRBV18 CASSPTGGANEKLFF TGTGCCAGCTCACCAACGGGGGGAGCTAATGAAAAACTGTTTTTT
. TRBJ2-1 TRBD2 TRBV28 CASSSPGWAGGPDEQFF TGTGCCAGCAGTTCCCCCGGTTGGGCGGGAGGGCCGGATGAGCAGTTCTTC
. TRBJ1-2 TRBD1 TRBV28 CASSLDGIQGRGGYTF TGTGCCAGCAGTTTAGATGGGATACAGGGGAGAGGCGGCTACACCTTC
. TRBJ1-1 . TRBV28 CASSLRGMNTEAFF TGTGCCAGCAGTTTGAGGGGGATGAACACTGAAGCTTTCTTT
. TRBJ1-1 . TRBV11-2 CASSFARVGTEAFF TGTGCCAGCAGCTTCGCCAGGGTCGGGACTGAAGCTTTCTTT
. TRBJ2-2 . TRBV11-2 CASSLPGELFF TGTGCCAGCAGCTTACCCGGGGAGCTGTTTTTT
. TRBJ1-2 . TRBV28 CASSGPSRSYGYTF TGTGCCAGCAGTGGGCCTTCAAGAAGCTATGGCTACACCTTC
. TRBJ1-5 TRBD1 TRBV30 CAWSSPGQAVNQPQHF TGTGCCTGGAGTTCTCCCGGACAGGCGGTCAATCAGCCCCAGCATTTT
. TRBJ2-1 . TRBV7-2 CASRSRAGSYNEQFF TGTGCCAGCAGATCGAGGGCAGGCTCCTACAATGAGCAGTTCTTC
. TRBJ2-3 TRBD2 TRBV4-3 CASSRLAGELTDTQYF TGCGCCAGCAGCAGACTAGCGGGGGAACTCACAGATACGCAGTATTTT
few TRBJ2-1 TRBD1 TRBV7-2 CASSLAGGDEQFF TGTGCCAGCAGCTTAGCAGGGGGCGATGAGCAGTTCTTC
. TRBJ1-4 . TRBV27 CASSANEKLFF TGTGCCAGCAGCGCTAATGAAAAACTGTTTTTT
. TRBJ1-5 . TRBV2 CASSEGPSGNQPQHF TGTGCCAGCAGTGAAGGTCCTTCGGGCAATCAGCCCCAGCATTTT
. TRBJ2-2 . TRBV7-3 CASSPDFGGAGELFF TGTGCCAGCAGCCCGGACTTCGGCGGGGCCGGGGAGCTGTTTTTT
. TRBJ2-3 TRBD1 TRBV6-6 CASSYPGQGVDTQYF TGTGCCAGCAGTTATCCGGGACAGGGAGTGGATACGCAGTATTTT
. TRBJ1-2 TRBD1 TRBV19 CASSITRDSQTYGYTF TGTGCCAGTAGTATCACGAGGGACAGCCAGACCTATGGCTACACCTTC
. TRBJ2-5 . TRBV7-8 CASYPMGETQYF TGTGCCAGCTACCCAATGGGGGAGACCCAGTACTTC
. TRBJ1-1 . TRBV2 CASSGKQGAEAFF TGTGCCAGCAGTGGGAAACAGGGCGCTGAAGCTTTCTTT
. TRBJ2-1 . TRBV9 CASSVELSSATNEQFF TGTGCCAGCAGCGTAGAGCTCTCCTCAGCAACGAATGAGCAGTTCTTC
. TRBJ2-1 . TRBV7-9 CASSLRGGIYNEQFF TGTGCCAGCAGCTTACGGGGCGGGATCTACAATGAGCAGTTCTTC
. TRBJ2-5 . TRBV9 CASNHRDPGETQYF TGTGCCAGCAACCACCGGGACCCGGGAGAGACCCAGTACTTC
. TRBJ2-7 . TRBV7-8 CASSGPPVGEQYF TGTGCCAGCAGTGGCCCCCCTGTAGGCGAGCAGTACTTC